This T cell receptor beta chain emerged from a study of T cells after yellow fever vaccination. TCRdb passed the 5' RACE reads through MiXCR, listing each CDR3 protein once. This table has roughly 150,000 distinct CDR3 sequences, around 6.3% appearing once. The source is a man aged 25-40 years who received the YFV17D yellow fever vaccine. The source was CD4+ T cells sorted from PBMCs, collected 10 days after the yellow fever booster vaccination.

CDR3 bases: TGTGCCAGCAGTTTAGCTGAAAAACTGTTTTTT. This sequence encodes CASSLAEKLFF. The V call is TRBV28, the J call TRBJ1-4; D is unclear. The CDR3 consists of 11 residues. Germline CDR1 MDHEN, CDR2 SYDVKM. Trimming pared 2 bases from V and 7 bases from J, leaving 2 bases between.